What follows are 21 T cell receptor beta chains derived from one specimen sequenced in a study of T-cell reconstitution after alpha-beta-depleted transplantation in children. It was with unique molecular identifiers that the TCRbeta library was prepared. Each CDR3 protein is one row after TCRdb ran MiXCR on the PCR reads. The sample consists of around 380,000 distinct CDR3 sequences, approximately 10% of them appearing once. Sequenced here: PBMCs from the stem cell graft donor, sampled from the stem cell graft. Receptors originate from a human donor who donated a stem cell graft to a child with acute myeloid leukemia.

The table lists this clonotype with a few counts. The genes are TRBV4-3 and TRBJ2-5, with D possibly TRBD1 on 6 matching bases. V was shortened by 1 base and J by 8 bases, with 20 bases between the two germline ends. This CDR3 has 16 residues. Germline CDR1 and CDR2: LGHNA and YSLEER. The CDR3 DNA follows: TGCGCCAGCAGCCAAGTATTTACGACAGGCCCTATAACCCAGTACTTC. Translation gives CASSQVFTTGPITQYF.

Regarding this clonotype: The junction does not match germline at one end; this may be a read error. The chain recombines TRBV7-7 with TRBJ2-1; D is uncertain. Per germline, CDR1 SSHAT and CDR2 FNYEAQ (reference sequence). The CDR3 length is 13 residues. In nucleotides, the CDR3 is TGTGCTAGCAGCTTGATGCCTAACAATGAGCAGTTCTTC. This sequence encodes CASSLMPNNEQFF.

This clonotype showed up just a few times. The V gene is TRBV6-1, the J gene TRBJ1-2; 8 positions agree with TRBD1. The CDR3 covers 13 residues. The junction had 4 bases not matched to a gene; V was cut back by 4 bases and J by 6 bases. Germline V gene lookup returns CDR1 MNHNS and CDR2 SASEGT. CDR3 DNA: TGTGCCAGCAGTGTGGACAGGGTGGATGGCTACACCTTC. Translating gives CASSVDRVDGYTF.

This clonotype was seen at least ten times. The chain recombines TRBV20-1 with TRBJ1-2; 11 bases map to TRBD1. V shed 0 bases and J 4 bases; nucleotides not matched to a gene: 7. The germline CDR1 and CDR2 sequences are DFQATT and SNEGSKA (reference sequence). This CDR3 comprises 16 residues. The CDR3 nucleotides read TGCAGTGCTAGAGATATAGGACAGGGGGCTTTCTATGGCTACACCTTC. Translation gives CSARDIGQGAFYGYTF.

The V call is TRBV12-3 or TRBV12-4, the J call TRBJ2-4; 7 nucleotides match TRBD2. This CDR3 spans 15 amino acids. J was trimmed by 4 bases and V by 1 base; bases with no gene match: 4. CDR3 bases: TGTGCCAGCAGTTTAGGTGGCGGGAGTAAAAACATTCAGTACTTC. Protein: CASSLGGGSKNIQYF.

This clonotype was counted at least ten times. The chain carries TRBV5-1 and TRBJ2-2, with D perhaps TRBD2 (6 bases). Germline V gene data show CDR1 as SGHRS and CDR2 as YFSETQ. V was pared by 1 base and J by 6 bases, with 13 bases between. This CDR3 is 15 amino acids long. The CDR3 loop is CASSLHPAGSGELFF. As DNA, the CDR3 is TGCGCCAGCAGCTTGCACCCGGCGGGATCCGGGGAGCTGTTTTTT.

This clonotype was recorded many times. V and J are TRBV5-5 and TRBJ1-1; D may be TRBD1 (6 bases). The CDR3 covers 14 residues. Germline-derived CDR1 and CDR2 are SGHKS and YYEKEE (reference sequence). Trimming pared 0 bases from V and 11 bases from J, leaving 17 bases between. The CDR3 DNA reads as TGTGCCAGCAGCTTGGAGTGGACAGCCCCGAGTGCTTTCTTT. It is translated as CASSLEWTAPSAFF. The variable domain in full, completed from reference TRBV5-5 and TRBJ1-1, reads DAGVTQSPTHLIKTRGQQVTLRCSPISGHKSVSWYQQVLGQGPQFIFQYYEKEERGRGNFPDRFSARQFPNYSSELNVNALLLGDSALYLCASSLEWTAPSAFFGQGTRLTVV.

This clonotype was counted between two and nine times. The rearrangement joins TRBV6-2 or TRBV6-3 to TRBJ1-1; 7 positions match TRBD1. This CDR3 is built from 16 residues. Germline V CDR1 and CDR2: MNHEY, SVGEGT. With 3 bases clipped from V and 1 base from J, the junction kept 8 bases outside the gene matches. In DNA form, the CDR3 reads TGTGCCAGCAGTTATGGGGACAGAGCTCCGAACACTGAAGCTTTCTTT. This codes for CASSYGDRAPNTEAFF.

In its sample, this clonotype was seen many times. This rearrangement joins TRBV10-3 to TRBJ2-3; weak D call: TRBD2 (6 bases). Between the trimmed V and J ends, which lost 2 bases and 1 base, there was a span of 13 bases. Germline CDR1 ENHRY, CDR2 SYGVKD. The CDR3 is 16 residues long. CDR3 protein: CAISEVFSGRTDTQYF. DNA of the CDR3: TGTGCCATCAGTGAGGTCTTTAGCGGTCGCACAGATACGCAGTATTTT.

This clonotype was found a few times. This sequence joins TRBV10-3 and TRBJ1-5; D is undetermined. V gave up 10 bases and J gave up 0 bases, with 7 bases separating them. This CDR3 spans 12 amino acids. CDR1 and CDR2 (germline): ENHRY, SYGVKD. The CDR3 loop is CATTDSNQPQHF. The CDR3 nucleotides read TGTGCCACCACAGATAGCAATCAGCCCCAGCATTTT.

In its sample, this clonotype was seen a few times. The chain has TRBV20-1 and TRBJ2-3; possibly TRBD1 for D (5 bases). Trimming took off 5 bases at V and 0 bases at J, with 12 bases between the two ends. The CDR3 is 14 amino acids. Germline V gives CDR1 DFQATT, CDR2 SNEGSKA (reference sequence). Here the CDR3 reads CSAVRGPSTDTQYF. For the CDR3, the DNA is TGCAGTGCTGTTAGGGGCCCTAGCACAGATACGCAGTATTTT.

The chain carries TRBV5-1 and TRBJ2-5; 11 bases align to TRBD1. The CDR3 consists of 16 residues. V trimming: 2 bases; J trimming: 4 bases; junction bases outside the gene matches: 7. Germline loops: CDR1 SGHRS, CDR2 YFSETQ. CDR3 sequence: CASSFGDRGVLETQYF. CDR3 nucleotides: TGCGCCAGCAGCTTTGGGGACAGGGGGGTACTAGAGACCCAGTACTTC.

This clonotype was counted a few times. This chain uses TRBV9 with TRBJ2-3; D is unclear. This CDR3 comprises 14 residues. Trimming left V 2 bases short and J 2 bases short, with 9 bases between. CDR1 and CDR2 from the germline V gene are SGDLS and YYNGEE. As DNA, the CDR3 is TGTGCCAGCAGCGTGGGCAGACACACAGATACGCAGTATTTT. Amino acids: CASSVGRHTDTQYF.

This clonotype was seen a handful of times. This chain connects TRBV6-5 to TRBJ2-5; D is uncertain. The CDR3 consists of 12 residues. Germline V CDR1 and CDR2: MNHEY, SVGAGI. The V end was cut by 2 bases, the J end by 4 bases, with 5 bases between. DNA for the CDR3: TGTGCCAGCAGTTACGTTGGAGAGACCCAGTACTTC. It is translated as CASSYVGETQYF.

This clonotype turned up a few times. The V and J genes are TRBV7-2 and TRBJ2-1, with 7 positions matching TRBD2. Germline CDR1 is SGHTA and CDR2 is FQGNSA. This CDR3 has 16 residues. Trimming took 1 base from V and 4 from J; bases not matched to a gene: 7. The CDR3: CASSLVARELYNEQFF. CDR3 coding DNA: TGTGCCAGCAGCTTAGTGGCGCGGGAGCTATACAATGAGCAGTTCTTC.

In its sample, this clonotype was seen a few times. The rearrangement uses TRBV6-5 and TRBJ2-7; no reliable D call. The CDR3 loop spans 14 amino acids. Germline CDR1 reads MNHEY; CDR2 reads SVGAGI. V shed 0 bases and J shed 6 bases, with 12 bases lying between them. CDR3 sequence reads: CASSYSWTQGEQYF. The CDR3 DNA follows: TGTGCCAGCAGTTACTCGTGGACCCAAGGCGAGCAGTACTTC.

In its sample, this clonotype was seen a few times. This chain connects TRBV27 to TRBJ2-3, with unresolved D. Germline V lookup: CDR1 MNHEY, CDR2 SMNVEV (reference sequence). The germline V and J ends were trimmed by 5 bases and 3 bases, with 12 bases remaining between them. CDR3 length equals 14 residues. The CDR3 sequence is CASSRPHQTDTQYF. CDR3 nucleotide sequence: TGTGCCAGCAGTCGGCCCCACCAGACAGATACGCAGTATTTT.

This clonotype appeared a few times. The chain recombines TRBV18 with TRBJ2-2, with D unresolved. The CDR3 has 15 residues. The germline V gene encodes CDR1 KGHSH and CDR2 LQKENI. V shed 3 bases and J shed 0 bases, with 8 bases lying between them. The CDR3 DNA is TGTGCCAGCTCACCGGCTCTCGCGAACACCGGGGAGCTGTTTTTT. This translates into CASSPALANTGELFF.

This clonotype was counted a few times. The chain carries TRBV12-3 or TRBV12-4 and TRBJ1-5; tentative D call: TRBD1 (6 bases). V was trimmed by 6 bases and J by 4 bases, leaving 16 bases between them. CDR3 length: 15 residues. The CDR3 DNA sequence: TGTGCCAGCAGCGAAAGGGGGGACAAAAATCAGCCCCAGCATTTT. Translating it yields CASSERGDKNQPQHF.

V is TRBV9 and J is TRBJ2-7, with TRBD2 matching over 12 bases. Germline trimming cut 4 bases from V and 5 bases from J; bases unmatched to any gene: 7. The CDR3 has 15 residues. Germline CDR1 and CDR2: SGDLS and YYNGEE. This CDR3 reads CASSPAGLAGNEQYF. As DNA, the CDR3 is TGTGCCAGCAGCCCGGCCGGACTAGCGGGAAACGAGCAGTACTTC.

Ten or more counts support this clonotype. The V gene is TRBV20-1, the J gene TRBJ2-2; weak D call: TRBD2 (5 bases). The CDR3 runs to 17 residues. CDR1 DFQATT and CDR2 SNEGSKA come from the germline V gene (reference sequence). Trimming pared 4 bases from V and 4 bases from J, leaving 22 bases between. As DNA, the CDR3 is TGCAGTGCTAAAAAATCTGGAAGGGAAGGGAGCACCGGGGAGCTGTTTTTT. Its protein is CSAKKSGREGSTGELFF.